A selection of T cell receptor beta chains follows, all from one sample in a study of patients and donors after allogeneic stem cell transplantation. TCRdb re-called the RT-PCR reads with MiXCR, one entry per CDR3 protein. The sample contains about a million distinct CDR3 sequences, over 15% of which appear only once. Material: blood, either unsorted or a sorted T cell fraction (not recorded which). The receptor set was obtained from a human donor who was either an allogeneic HSCT recipient or a stem cell or donor lymphocyte infusion donor (not recorded which). It is not recorded whose cells these are; they may come from a transplant donor. Both conserved end residues are part of each CDR3. The D gene is left open where the match is weak. Size values are once, few and many counts, or a class for expanded clones, and some rows have none.

clone_size: few
v_call: TRBV20-1
d_call: .
j_call: TRBJ1-4
cdr3_nt: TGCAGTGCTAGAGCCCAAGGAACTAATGAAAAACTGTTTTTT
cdr3_aa: CSARAQGTNEKLFF

clone_size: few
v_call: TRBV11-2
d_call: .
j_call: TRBJ2-5
cdr3_nt: TGTGCCAGCAGATCACGGACTTGGGTAGCGAGGGGGGAAGAGACCCAGTACTTC
cdr3_aa: CASRSRTWVARGEETQYF

clone_size: .
v_call: TRBV27
d_call: TRBD1
j_call: TRBJ2-1
cdr3_nt: TGTGCCAGCAGTCCCAGGGACAGGCCCTACAATGAGCAGTTCTTC
cdr3_aa: CASSPRDRPYNEQFF

clone_size: few
v_call: TRBV18
d_call: TRBD2
j_call: TRBJ2-1
cdr3_nt: TGTGCCAGCTCACCAGGGCGGGAGGTCGATGAGCAGTTCTTC
cdr3_aa: CASSPGREVDEQFF

clone_size: .
v_call: TRBV6-1
d_call: TRBD1
j_call: TRBJ1-4
cdr3_nt: TGTGCCAGCAGTCAACACAGGGGAGGGTCAACTAATGAAAAACTGTTTTTT
cdr3_aa: CASSQHRGGSTNEKLFF

clone_size: .
v_call: TRBV9
d_call: .
j_call: TRBJ2-1
cdr3_nt: TGTGCCAGCAGCGTAGGCACTCTTGGGAGGCATGAGCAGTTCTTC
cdr3_aa: CASSVGTLGRHEQFF

clone_size: once
v_call: TRBV19
d_call: .
j_call: TRBJ2-2
cdr3_nt: TGTGCCAGTAACCAGGGAGAGTCAGCCGGGGAGCTGTTTTTT
cdr3_aa: CASNQGESAGELFF

clone_size: few
v_call: TRBV20-1
d_call: TRBD2
j_call: TRBJ2-3
cdr3_nt: TGCAGTGCTAGAGACCCTAGCGGGGAATGGAATACGCAGTATTTT
cdr3_aa: CSARDPSGEWNTQYF

clone_size: few
v_call: TRBV3-1
d_call: TRBD1
j_call: TRBJ2-7
cdr3_nt: TGTGCCAGCAGCCAATTTCTCCCCGGGACAGGGTCCTACTACGAGCAGTACTTC
cdr3_aa: CASSQFLPGTGSYYEQYF

clone_size: .
v_call: TRBV29-1
d_call: .
j_call: TRBJ1-5
cdr3_nt: TGCAGCGTCCTATCACAGGGAGATCAGCCCCAGCATTTT
cdr3_aa: CSVLSQGDQPQHF

clone_size: many
v_call: TRBV12-3/TRBV12-4
d_call: .
j_call: TRBJ1-5
cdr3_nt: TGTGCCAGCAGTTTCGAGAGGGACCCCAATCAGCCCCAGCATTTT
cdr3_aa: CASSFERDPNQPQHF

clone_size: few
v_call: TRBV4-2
d_call: TRBD2
j_call: TRBJ2-3
cdr3_nt: TGTGCCAGCAGCCATACCCTTCGGGGGGGGAGCACAGATACGCAGTATTTT
cdr3_aa: CASSHTLRGGSTDTQYF

clone_size: .
v_call: TRBV5-8
d_call: .
j_call: TRBJ1-1
cdr3_nt: TGTGCCGGCCTACAGGGTTACACTGAAGCTTTCTTT
cdr3_aa: CAGLQGYTEAFF

clone_size: many
v_call: TRBV12-3/TRBV12-4
d_call: .
j_call: TRBJ2-2
cdr3_nt: TGTGCCAGCAGCCCTAACTCCGGGGAGCTGTTTTTT
cdr3_aa: CASSPNSGELFF

clone_size: few
v_call: TRBV21-1
d_call: .
j_call: TRBJ1-4
cdr3_nt: TGTGCCAGCAGCAAAAACCCAAATGTGGCGGTCTGGGGGACTAATGAAAAACTGTTTTTT
cdr3_aa: CASSKNPNVAVWGTNEKLFF

clone_size: .
v_call: TRBV5-1
d_call: .
j_call: TRBJ2-5
cdr3_nt: TGCGCCAGCAGCTTTACCCCATCTGGACAGAAAGAGACCCAGTACTTC
cdr3_aa: CASSFTPSGQKETQYF

clone_size: many
v_call: TRBV6-1
d_call: TRBD2
j_call: TRBJ2-3
cdr3_nt: TGTGCCGTCAAACGGGAGGGCCTGGCTACGCAGTATTTT
cdr3_aa: CAVKREGLATQYF

clone_size: few
v_call: TRBV15
d_call: .
j_call: TRBJ1-2
cdr3_nt: TGTGCCACCAGCACTCTAAAGTATGGCTACACCTTC
cdr3_aa: CATSTLKYGYTF

clone_size: many
v_call: TRBV25-1
d_call: TRBD2
j_call: TRBJ2-3
cdr3_nt: TGTGCCAGCAGTGGGTTAGCGGGGGTCTCAGATACGCAGTATTTT
cdr3_aa: CASSGLAGVSDTQYF

clone_size: .
v_call: TRBV5-6
d_call: .
j_call: TRBJ1-3
cdr3_nt: TGTGCCAGCAGCTCGGCACCCTCTGGAAACACCATATATTTT
cdr3_aa: CASSSAPSGNTIYF

clone_size: few
v_call: TRBV5-1
d_call: .
j_call: TRBJ2-7
cdr3_nt: TGCGCCAGCAGCTCGGCCGGCTTGGGGTCCTACGAGCAGTACTTC
cdr3_aa: CASSSAGLGSYEQYF

clone_size: few
v_call: TRBV10-3
d_call: .
j_call: TRBJ1-1
cdr3_nt: TGTGCCATCAGTTCCTCGGACCGCATGAACACTGAAGCTTTCTTT
cdr3_aa: CAISSSDRMNTEAFF

clone_size: many
v_call: TRBV27
d_call: .
j_call: TRBJ2-3
cdr3_nt: TGTGCCAGCAGTTTTAGGCGGGCAGATACGCAGTATTTT
cdr3_aa: CASSFRRADTQYF

clone_size: .
v_call: TRBV5-1
d_call: .
j_call: TRBJ2-7
cdr3_nt: TGCGCCAGCAGCTTCCAACCAACAGGGCCCTACGAGCAGTACTTC
cdr3_aa: CASSFQPTGPYEQYF

clone_size: .
v_call: TRBV7-2
d_call: .
j_call: TRBJ2-7
cdr3_nt: TGTGCCAGCAGCTCGACCGGGAGTACTTACGAGCAGTACTTC
cdr3_aa: CASSSTGSTYEQYF

clone_size: few
v_call: TRBV12-3/TRBV12-4
d_call: .
j_call: TRBJ2-7
cdr3_nt: TGTGCCAGCAGTTTAGGGACCCAGGGGGAGCAGTACTTC
cdr3_aa: CASSLGTQGEQYF

clone_size: .
v_call: TRBV7-8
d_call: .
j_call: TRBJ1-1
cdr3_nt: TGTGCCACCCAGCATATGTGGGGGGCGATTTCTAACACTGAAGCTTTCTTT
cdr3_aa: CATQHMWGAISNTEAFF

clone_size: .
v_call: TRBV6-1
d_call: .
j_call: TRBJ1-1
cdr3_nt: TGTGCCAGCAGCTCCGGGGGAATGGACACTGAAGCTTTCTTT
cdr3_aa: CASSSGGMDTEAFF

clone_size: .
v_call: TRBV5-1
d_call: .
j_call: TRBJ2-3
cdr3_nt: TGCGCCAGCAAAAGCACAGATACGCAGTGTTTT
cdr3_aa: CASKSTDTQCF

clone_size: .
v_call: TRBV12-3/TRBV12-4
d_call: .
j_call: TRBJ1-5
cdr3_nt: TGTGCCAGCAGTTTAGTGGGTACGAAGGGTCAGCCCCAGCATTTT
cdr3_aa: CASSLVGTKGQPQHF

clone_size: .
v_call: TRBV7-2
d_call: .
j_call: TRBJ2-3
cdr3_nt: TGTGCCAGCAGCCCCCCCTTTGGGAGCGTCGCAGATACGCAGTATTTT
cdr3_aa: CASSPPFGSVADTQYF

clone_size: .
v_call: TRBV5-6
d_call: .
j_call: TRBJ1-2
cdr3_nt: TGTGCCAGCAGCTTGGTACGGGACCCTACTAACTATGGCTACACCTTC
cdr3_aa: CASSLVRDPTNYGYTF

clone_size: .
v_call: TRBV25-1
d_call: .
j_call: TRBJ2-7
cdr3_nt: TGTGCCAGCAGTGAATTTGGGTTAGATCCGTACTTC
cdr3_aa: CASSEFGLDPYF

clone_size: .
v_call: TRBV6-5
d_call: .
j_call: TRBJ2-7
cdr3_nt: TGTGCCAGCAGTTACAGGGCTGGCTCCTACGAGCAGTACTTC
cdr3_aa: CASSYRAGSYEQYF

clone_size: once
v_call: TRBV4-2
d_call: .
j_call: TRBJ1-5
cdr3_nt: TGTGCCAGCAGCCAAGATTGGGGAATAGGCAATCAGCCCCAGCATTTT
cdr3_aa: CASSQDWGIGNQPQHF

clone_size: .
v_call: TRBV4-1
d_call: .
j_call: TRBJ1-6
cdr3_nt: TGCGCCAGCAGCCAAGATTTCGGGAGCTCCTATAATTCACCCCTCCACTTT
cdr3_aa: CASSQDFGSSYNSPLHF

clone_size: .
v_call: TRBV11-2
d_call: .
j_call: TRBJ2-1
cdr3_nt: TGTGCCAGCAGCCCCCTGGTGGGCAATGAGCAGTTCTTC
cdr3_aa: CASSPLVGNEQFF

clone_size: few
v_call: TRBV29-1
d_call: .
j_call: TRBJ2-7
cdr3_nt: TGCAGCGCGCAGGGTTCCTACGAGCAGTACTTC
cdr3_aa: CSAQGSYEQYF

clone_size: few
v_call: TRBV6-5
d_call: TRBD1
j_call: TRBJ1-2
cdr3_nt: TGTGCCAGCAGTTACGGTCACCAGTTCAGAGGGGGCCCCTATAGCTACACCTTC
cdr3_aa: CASSYGHQFRGGPYSYTF

clone_size: few
v_call: TRBV2
d_call: .
j_call: TRBJ2-5
cdr3_nt: TGTGCCAGCAGTGAGGCAGTTCCAGAGACCCAGTACTTC
cdr3_aa: CASSEAVPETQYF

clone_size: once
v_call: TRBV6-1
d_call: TRBD1
j_call: TRBJ2-7
cdr3_nt: TGTGCCAGCAGCCCCGGGGACAGGGGTAGGTACGAGCAGTACTTC
cdr3_aa: CASSPGDRGRYEQYF

clone_size: many
v_call: TRBV5-8
d_call: .
j_call: TRBJ2-7
cdr3_nt: TGTGCCAGCAGCTTGGCGGGACAACTCTACGAGCAGTACTTC
cdr3_aa: CASSLAGQLYEQYF

clone_size: .
v_call: TRBV9
d_call: .
j_call: TRBJ2-3
cdr3_nt: TGTGCCAGCAGCGGGGCCGGATCACTAGCATCAGATACGCAGTATTTT
cdr3_aa: CASSGAGSLASDTQYF

clone_size: .
v_call: TRBV20-1
d_call: .
j_call: TRBJ1-1
cdr3_nt: TGCAGTGCTAGAGGTGGGGCGCCACTACTTGAAGCTTTCTTT
cdr3_aa: CSARGGAPLLEAFF

clone_size: few
v_call: TRBV20-1
d_call: TRBD1
j_call: TRBJ1-2
cdr3_nt: TGCAGTGCTAGAGATCTAGGGGGCGGTTATGGCTACACCTTC
cdr3_aa: CSARDLGGGYGYTF

clone_size: .
v_call: TRBV20-1
d_call: TRBD2
j_call: TRBJ2-3
cdr3_nt: TGCAGTGCTAGCCTTGGCGGGGGTACGCAGTATTTT
cdr3_aa: CSASLGGGTQYF

clone_size: few
v_call: TRBV27
d_call: TRBD2
j_call: TRBJ2-7
cdr3_nt: TGTGCCAGCAGTTTATCGTCCAGCGGGGGGCCTTCCTACGAGCAGTACTTC
cdr3_aa: CASSLSSSGGPSYEQYF

clone_size: .
v_call: TRBV10-3
d_call: .
j_call: TRBJ1-5
cdr3_nt: TGTGCCATCAGTGCTACAAAAGATAGCAATCAGCCCCAGCATTTT
cdr3_aa: CAISATKDSNQPQHF

clone_size: .
v_call: TRBV18
d_call: .
j_call: TRBJ2-3
cdr3_nt: TGTGCCAGCTTCTCAACGACCGATACGCAGTATTTT
cdr3_aa: CASFSTTDTQYF

clone_size: .
v_call: TRBV30
d_call: .
j_call: TRBJ2-7
cdr3_nt: TGTGCCTGGATTGGACGGGGGAATTACGAGCAGTACTTC
cdr3_aa: CAWIGRGNYEQYF

clone_size: many
v_call: TRBV7-3
d_call: TRBD1
j_call: TRBJ1-6
cdr3_nt: TGTGCCAGCAGCTCCGGGACAGGGGTATCTGCCTATAATTCACCCCTCCACTTT
cdr3_aa: CASSSGTGVSAYNSPLHF

clone_size: few
v_call: TRBV5-1
d_call: .
j_call: TRBJ2-3
cdr3_nt: TGCGCCAGCAGCTTTCAAGGGGTAAACACAGATACGCAGTATTTT
cdr3_aa: CASSFQGVNTDTQYF

clone_size: few
v_call: TRBV5-6
d_call: .
j_call: TRBJ2-3
cdr3_nt: TGTGCCAGCAGCTTGGGCCCCCCCGTGGGCACAGATACGCAGTATTTT
cdr3_aa: CASSLGPPVGTDTQYF

clone_size: once
v_call: TRBV13
d_call: .
j_call: TRBJ1-1
cdr3_nt: TGTGCCAGCAGTCTTCTATGGGGGGAGAACACTGAAGCTTTCTTT
cdr3_aa: CASSLLWGENTEAFF

clone_size: .
v_call: TRBV12-3/TRBV12-4
d_call: .
j_call: TRBJ2-7
cdr3_nt: TGTGCCAGCACTCGGTGGGGTGAGCAGTACTTC
cdr3_aa: CASTRWGEQYF

clone_size: .
v_call: TRBV12-5
d_call: TRBD1
j_call: TRBJ1-3
cdr3_nt: TGTGCTAGTGGTTTGCTCCACCCTCAGGGGGGCTCTTTAAGCTCTGGAAACACCATATATTTT
cdr3_aa: CASGLLHPQGGSLSSGNTIYF

clone_size: .
v_call: TRBV7-8
d_call: .
j_call: TRBJ2-2
cdr3_nt: TGTGCCAGCAGCTACAGAGAAGGCGGGGAGCTGTTTTTT
cdr3_aa: CASSYREGGELFF

clone_size: .
v_call: TRBV20-1
d_call: .
j_call: TRBJ2-1
cdr3_nt: TGCAGTGCTTTATCTCCGGGACGCCTTTACAATGAGCAGTTCTTC
cdr3_aa: CSALSPGRLYNEQFF